This is a list of T cell receptor beta chains from one sample in a study of T-cell reconstitution after alpha-beta-depleted transplantation in children. TCRdb re-derived calls from the PCR reads in MiXCR, one entry per CDR3 protein. This sample has about 980,000 distinct CDR3 sequences, with roughly 29% found just once. Source: PBMCs, mostly from graft donor cells, taken 360 days after TCRalphabeta/CD19-depleted stem cell transplant. Receptor source: a boy in the first two years of life who had a stem cell transplant for SCID, so the T cells may come from the graft donor. Both conserved end residues are part of each CDR3. The D gene is left open where the match is weak. The size entry is marked missing in some rows and otherwise reads once, few, many or a size class.

d_call	clone_size	v_call	j_call	cdr3_nt	cdr3_aa
TRBD2	few	TRBV5-1	TRBJ2-3	TGCGCCAGCAGCCTGACTAGCGGGGGGGGCACAGATACGCAGTATTTT	CASSLTSGGGTDTQYF
TRBD2	-	TRBV5-1	TRBJ2-5	TGCGCCAGCAGCCCGGGACTAGCGGGGGTGCTGGAGACCCAGTACTTC	CASSPGLAGVLETQYF
-	few	TRBV7-9	TRBJ2-5	TGTGCCAGCACCATCTCTCAAGAGACCCAGTACTTC	CASTISQETQYF
-	once	TRBV25-1	TRBJ2-4	TGTGCCAGCAGTGATGGGAGCCAAATTGTCGACATTCAGTACTTC	CASSDGSQIVDIQYF
TRBD2	-	TRBV19	TRBJ2-1	TGTGCCAGTAGTATAGTGGCGTCTAGCGGAAACAATGAGCAGTTCTTC	CASSIVASSGNNEQFF
-	once	TRBV3-1	TRBJ2-7	TGTGCCAGCAGCCAGTCCCACAGAGCCTACGAGCAGTACTTC	CASSQSHRAYEQYF
TRBD2	-	TRBV12-3/TRBV12-4	TRBJ2-7	TGTGCCAGCAGTGAAGCCGGGACTAGCGTCTACGAGCAGTACTTC	CASSEAGTSVYEQYF
-	-	TRBV4-1	TRBJ2-7	TGCGCCAGCAGCCCACAACCTCAAGGGGGTCACTACGAGCAGTACTTC	CASSPQPQGGHYEQYF
-	-	TRBV4-3	TRBJ2-3	TGCGCCAGCAGCCAAGATAGAACACAGAGGACAGATACGCAGTATTTT	CASSQDRTQRTDTQYF
-	few	TRBV12-3/TRBV12-4	TRBJ2-5	TGTGCCAGCAGTGACTTAGGGGTAGAGACCCAGTACTTC	CASSDLGVETQYF